Below are 21 T cell receptor beta chains sequenced from a single sample in a study of T cell responses to AZD1222 COVID-19 vaccine. TCRdb keeps only in-frame clones here, not all; method: immunoSEQ multiplex PCR. The sample holds 90,000 to 150,000 clones, about 86% seen once. The specimen comprised peripheral blood, sampled 28 days after the second AZD1222 dose. The source of these receptors is an adult who received the AZD1222 COVID-19 vaccine.

The chain recombines TRBV19 with TRBJ1-1; D is perhaps TRBD1 (6 bases). CDR1 is LNHDA and CDR2 is SQIVND in the germline V gene (reference sequence). Trimming removed 6 bases from V and 3 bases from J, with 11 bases in between. The CDR3 runs to 13 residues. CDR3 amino acids: CASRGGMDTEAFF. The CDR3 DNA is TGTGCCAGTAGAGGGGGTATGGACACTGAAGCTTTCTTT.

The chain combines TRBV6-6 with TRBJ2-1, with D possibly being TRBD1 (5 bases). Deletions cut 0 bases from V and 8 bases from J, with 11 bases between. CDR1 and CDR2 (germline): MNHNY, SVGAGI (reference sequence). This CDR3 spans 14 amino acids. CDR3 sequence (DNA): TGTGCCAGCAGTTACTCCAGACAGCTGGATGAGCAGTTCTTC. Translating it yields CASSYSRQLDEQFF.

The rearrangement links TRBV6-5 to TRBJ1-2; D is uncertain. V was clipped by 6 bases and J by 0 bases, with 14 bases between them. The CDR3 is made up of 15 amino acids. Germline V gene data show CDR1 as MNHEY and CDR2 as SVGAGI. The CDR3 sequence: CASSQSSHANYGYTF. The CDR3 nucleotides are TGTGCCAGCAGCCAATCATCTCACGCTAACTATGGCTACACCTTC.

Concerning this clone itself: Other DNA sequences in this sample translate to the same CDR3. The chain couples TRBV5-1 to TRBJ1-2; D not resolved. Trimming shortened V by 4 bases and J by 3 bases, and 7 bases separated the two germline ends. This CDR3 spans 12 amino acids. Looked up from germline, CDR1 is SGHRS and CDR2 is YFSETQ. The DNA of the CDR3 is TGCGCCAGCAGCCCCCGGGACTATGGCTACACCTTC. Its protein product is CASSPRDYGYTF.

This sequence joins TRBV5-1 and TRBJ2-3; D uncertain. The length of the CDR3 is 15 residues. From germline, CDR1 is SGHRS and CDR2 YFSETQ. Trimming removed 0 bases at V and 2 bases at J, with 10 bases between. The CDR3 region is CASSLALRNTDTQYF. The CDR3 DNA is TGCGCCAGCAGCTTGGCCTTGCGGAACACAGATACGCAGTATTTT.

The chain couples TRBV7-2 to TRBJ1-6; D call uncertain. This CDR3 has 16 residues. The V gene lost 4 bases and the J gene lost 9 bases, with 19 bases spanning the gap. Looked up from germline, CDR1 is SGHTA and CDR2 is FQGNSA. CDR3 sequence reads: CASSSSMGRVGSPLHF. The CDR3 DNA follows: TGTGCCAGCAGCTCTTCGATGGGCCGAGTCGGTTCACCCCTCCACTTT.

The J gene is TRBJ1-2, the V gene TRBV10-3; maybe TRBD1 (6 bases). CDR1 is ENHRY, CDR2 SYGVKD, per germline. This CDR3 has 14 residues. Trimming shortened V by 6 bases and J by 1 base, and 12 bases separated the two germline ends. DNA for the CDR3: TGTGCCATCAGCGCGACAGGCCTTAACTATGGCTACACCTTC. This translates into CAISATGLNYGYTF.

This chain uses TRBV3-1 (or the pseudogene TRBV3-2) with TRBJ1-6; maybe TRBD1 (5 bases). CDR3 size: 14 residues. With 4 bases removed from V and 7 bases from J, the gap between germline ends came to 11 bases. Germline CDR1 reads LGHDT; CDR2 reads YNNKEL (reference sequence). The CDR3 sequence is CASSRGDSNSPLHF. CDR3 coding DNA: TGTGCCAGCAGCCGAGGGGACTCGAATTCACCCCTCCACTTT.

The chain has TRBV13 and TRBJ1-1; D ambiguous. The length of the CDR3 is 14 residues. CDR1 and CDR2 from the germline V gene are PRHDT and FYEKMQ (reference sequence). V lost 4 bases, J lost 1 base, and 10 bases lay in between. The CDR3 DNA follows: TGTGCCAGCAGCTCGGACTTTTCGAACACTGAAGCTTTCTTT. It codes for CASSSDFSNTEAFF.

The rearrangement uses TRBV11-2 and TRBJ1-1, with no clear D. V was cut by 0 bases and J by 2 bases, with 13 bases left in between. From germline, CDR1 is SGHAT and CDR2 FQNNGV. The CDR3 spans 16 residues. CDR3 region: CASSLDPAGVNTEAFF. DNA for the CDR3: TGTGCCAGCAGCTTAGATCCTGCGGGCGTCAACACTGAAGCTTTCTTT. Based on the CDR3 plus reference TRBV11-2 and TRBJ1-1, the full variable domain is EAGVAQSPRYKIIEKRQSVAFWCNPISGHATLYWYQQILGQGPKLLIQFQNNGVVDDSQLPKDRFSAERLKGVDSTLKIQPAKLEDSAVYLCASSLDPAGVNTEAFFGQGTRLTVV.

This clone has just a few counts. V is TRBV9 and J is TRBJ2-1; D tentatively reads TRBD1 or TRBD2 (5 bases each). V was shortened by 0 bases and J by 8 bases, with 12 bases between the two germline ends. The CDR3 is made up of 14 amino acids. The germline CDR1 and CDR2 sequences are SGDLS and YYNGEE. Written as DNA, the CDR3 is TGTGCCAGCAGCGTAGAGAAGGGGAGCGATGAGCAGTTCTTC. Amino acid sequence: CASSVEKGSDEQFF.

This chain links TRBV19 with TRBJ2-7; 8 bases agree with TRBD1. The ends lost 7 bases at V and 1 base at J; junction bases unmatched: 6. There are 14 residues in the CDR3. CDR1 and CDR2 (germline): LNHDA, SQIVND (reference sequence). DNA of the CDR3: TGTGCCAGTAAGGGTGACAGGGGTTCCTACGAGCAGTACTTC. This gives the protein CASKGDRGSYEQYF.

The chain uses TRBV5-1 and TRBJ1-5, with D unclear. Germline V CDR1 and CDR2: SGHRS, YFSETQ. The CDR3 length is 15 residues. Trimming left V 0 bases short and J 4 bases short, with 11 bases between. CDR3 nucleotide sequence: TGCGCCAGCAGCTTGGATCCATGGGGTAATCAGCCCCAGCATTTT. Its translation is CASSLDPWGNQPQHF.

The V call is TRBV19, the J call TRBJ2-7; D is perhaps TRBD1 (5 bases). The CDR3 sequence is 15 residues long. V was trimmed by 5 bases and J by 6 bases, leaving 20 bases between them. From germline, CDR1 is LNHDA and CDR2 SQIVND (reference sequence). This CDR3 is CASSGAAQVIGEQYF. The CDR3 bases are TGTGCCAGTAGTGGGGCAGCTCAGGTTATAGGCGAGCAGTACTTC.

This clone appeared a single time. The chain links TRBV6-5 to TRBJ1-1; the match to TRBD1 covers 7 bases. In germline, CDR1 is MNHEY, CDR2 SVGAGI. This CDR3 comprises 15 residues. With V trimmed by 5 bases and J by 2 bases, 8 bases remained unmatched. CDR3 nucleotide sequence: TGTGCCAGCAGTAGACTCAGGGGGGTAAACACTGAAGCTTTCTTT. Residues: CASSRLRGVNTEAFF.

The chain employs TRBV12-3 or TRBV12-4 and TRBJ2-7; D remains unclear. The CDR3 totals 12 residues. Trimming removed 6 bases at V and 2 bases at J, with 8 bases between. CDR3 protein: CASRSVPYEQYF. The CDR3 nucleotides are TGTGCCAGCAGATCGGTTCCCTACGAGCAGTACTTC.

This clone was counted a few times. The chain has TRBV2 and TRBJ1-2, with TRBD1 as a possible D gene (6 bases). V lost 2 bases, J lost 8 bases, and 15 bases lay in between. The CDR3 length is 14 residues. Germline values: CDR1 SNHLY, CDR2 FYNNEI. CDR3 nucleotide sequence: TGTGCCAGCAGTGAAAATGGGGGGGCGCAGGGCTACACCTTC. Translation: CASSENGGAQGYTF.

The V call is TRBV9, the J call TRBJ2-7, with 10 bases aligning to TRBD1. The V segment lost 3 bases and the J segment 5 bases; nucleotides outside the gene matches: 5. Per germline, CDR1 SGDLS and CDR2 YYNGEE. The CDR3 length is 14 residues. The CDR3 DNA follows: TGTGCCAGCAGCGCTTGGGACAGGGGTGACGAGCAGTACTTC. This gives the protein CASSAWDRGDEQYF.

This clone was seen only a few times. V usage is TRBV5-4 and J usage is TRBJ2-1; D is ambiguous. Germline assignment: CDR1 SGHNT and CDR2 YYREEE (reference sequence). V gave up 0 bases and J gave up 11 bases, with 12 bases separating them. The CDR3 consists of 13 residues. CDR3 sequence (DNA): TGTGCCAGCAGCTTGGACCCCTCTAGAAAGCAGTTCTTC. Protein: CASSLDPSRKQFF. Complete variable domain (other parts from reference TRBV5-4 and TRBJ2-1): ETGVTQSPTHLIKTRGQQVTLRCSSQSGHNTVSWYQQALGQGPQFIFQYYREEENGRGNFPPRFSGLQFPNYSSELNVNALELDDSALYLCASSLDPSRKQFFGPGTRLTVL.

This chain connects TRBV6-5 to TRBJ2-5, with D unclear. Germline V lookup: CDR1 MNHEY, CDR2 SVGAGI. The V end was cut by 5 bases, the J end by 5 bases, with 12 bases between. This CDR3 contains 13 residues. The CDR3 spells CASSHRPWETQYF. In DNA, the CDR3 is TGTGCCAGCAGTCACCGTCCCTGGGAGACCCAGTACTTC.

The chain employs TRBV6-4 and TRBJ2-6, with 14 bases that match TRBD2. Germline values: CDR1 MRHNA, CDR2 SNTAGT. The CDR3 covers 17 residues. The ends lost 2 bases at V and 3 bases at J; junction bases unmatched: 0. The CDR3: CASSDGTSGGGANVLTF. In nucleotides, the CDR3 is TGTGCCAGCAGTGACGGGACTAGCGGGGGTGGGGCCAACGTCCTGACTTTC.